The entry below describes one T cell receptor (beta chain). Its antigen is unknown. One entry per CDR3 protein results from TCRdb running MiXCR on the 5' RACE reads. The table shows a few hundred thousand distinct CDR3 sequences, with around 20% occurring only once. This CDR3 is 15 amino acids long. Trimming took off 1 base at V and 4 bases at J, with 10 bases between the two ends. Germline V gene data show CDR1 as SGHTA and CDR2 as FQGNSA. This sample is drawn from a study of CD8 T cells in ankylosing spondylitis. Overall study results and limits: Blood of patients with ankylosing spondylitis appeared to be characterized by a TCR beta motif of several highly homologous variants.

The source of this sequence is a male donor with ankylosing spondylitis. V gene TRBV7-2 combines with J gene TRBJ2-2; D remains unclear. The specimen was blood, either unsorted or a sorted T cell fraction (not recorded which). CDR3 residues: CASSLDSAGTGELFF. As DNA, the CDR3 is TGTGCCAGCAGCTTAGATTCGGCCGGCACCGGGGAGCTGTTTTTT. Together with reference TRBV7-2 and TRBJ2-2, the CDR3 gives the full variable domain: GAGVSQSPSNKVTEKGKDVELRCDPISGHTALYWYRQSLGQGLEFLIYFQGNSAPDKSGLPSDRFSAERTGGSVSTLTIQRTQQEDSAVYLCASSLDSAGTGELFFGEGSRLTVL.